This T cell receptor (beta chain) derives from a study of T-cell reconstitution after alpha-beta-depleted transplantation in children. Unique molecular identifiers were incorporated during preparation of the TCRbeta library. In TCRdb, the PCR reads were re-called with MiXCR into one record per CDR3 protein. The sample consists of 900,000 or so distinct CDR3 sequences, about 15% of them appearing once. This clonotype was counted many times. Antigen specificity is unknown. V lost 3 bases and J lost 1; bases outside the gene matches: 3. The CDR3 totals 15 residues. Germline V lookup: CDR1 SGHAT, CDR2 FQNNGV. Points from the study as a whole: Elevated TCRbeta diversity at day 60 was traced, in some patients, to surviving recipient T cells and thymic progenitors.

This chain connects TRBV11-2 to TRBJ2-3; 8 nucleotides match TRBD2. This TCR was sampled from a male patient under 18 who had a stem cell transplant for acute lymphoblastic leukemia, so the T cells may come from the graft donor. Material: PBMCs, mostly from graft donor cells, obtained 360 days after TCRalphabeta/CD19-depleted stem cell transplant. CDR3 region: CASSLETSGTDTQYF. For the CDR3, the DNA is TGTGCCAGCAGCTTGGAGACTAGCGGCACAGATACGCAGTATTTT.